This T cell receptor (beta chain) appears in the sequencing data of a study of T cells in Graves' hyperthyroidism and ophthalmopathy. Regions amplified from RNA transcripts were the TCR beta CDR3 regions. Using the HTBI primer set, a first-round RT-PCR was run on the TCR CDR3. TCRdb re-called the multiplex PCR reads with MiXCR, one entry per CDR3 protein. In the table there are hundreds of thousands of distinct CDR3 sequences, approximately 14% of which are singletons. This clonotype was observed many times. This CDR3 region has 15 residues. V shed 5 bases and J shed 5 bases, with 18 bases lying between them. Germline V lookup: CDR1 SGHAT, CDR2 FQNNGV.

Sequencing was performed on blood. The genes are TRBV11-2 and TRBJ1-2, with a weak D call TRBD1 (6 bases). This TCR derives from a woman aged 18 to 35 with Graves' hyperthyroidism. The CDR3 region is CASSPRTAGLYGYTF. Written as DNA, the CDR3 is TGTGCCAGCAGCCCGAGGACAGCCGGGCTATATGGCTACACCTTC.